The 19 T cell receptor beta chains presented below share a single source sample, sequenced in a study of CD8+CD57+ T cells in acquired aplastic anemia. The template for TCR beta VDJ and CDR3 sequence profiling was genomic DNA. One entry per CDR3 protein results from TCRdb running MiXCR on the reads. This sample has about 110,000 distinct CDR3 sequences; 51% occur once, and the top ten carry 30% to 35%. The sample was sorted CD4+, CD8+, or CD8+CD57+ T cells (not recorded which) from PBMCs. These receptors were taken from a human donor in good health, serving as a control.

The chain recombines TRBV5-5 with TRBJ2-1; D is possibly TRBD1 (6 bases). The germline gives CDR1 SGHKS, CDR2 YYEKEE (reference sequence). The CDR3 runs 13 residues. V was cut by 4 bases and J by 6 bases, with 11 bases left in between. Written as DNA, the CDR3 is TGTGCCAGCAGCCAGACAGGCGCCAATGAGCAGTTCTTC. Residues: CASSQTGANEQFF.

The rearrangement links TRBV20-1 to TRBJ2-3, with 8 positions matching TRBD2. V lost 5 bases, J lost 6 bases, and 10 bases stayed unmatched. The germline V gene has CDR1 DFQATT and CDR2 SNEGSKA (reference sequence). This CDR3 comprises 14 residues. The DNA of the CDR3 is TGCAGTGCTCCTACGCGGGGGGCCGCCGATACGCAGTATTTT. Protein sequence: CSAPTRGAADTQYF.

This clonotype was seen many times. The chain joins TRBV27 to TRBJ1-1; TRBD1 agrees at 7 bases. Per germline, CDR1 MNHEY and CDR2 SMNVEV (reference sequence). V lost 6 bases and J lost 0; bases outside the gene matches: 4. The CDR3 runs 14 residues. CDR3 protein: CASRTTGLNTEAFF. The CDR3 region has the DNA TGTGCCAGCAGGACGACAGGGTTGAACACTGAAGCTTTCTTT.

The V call is TRBV29-1, the J call TRBJ1-3; the D is unclear. CDR1 and CDR2 from the germline V gene are SQVTM and ANQGSEA. Trimming left V 6 bases short and J 0 bases short, with 6 bases between. CDR3 length equals 12 residues. The CDR3 sequence is CSVGISGNTIYF. Here the CDR3 DNA reads TGCAGCGTGGGGATCTCTGGAAACACCATATATTTT.

This clonotype was counted at least ten times. The rearrangement joins TRBV29-1 to TRBJ2-7; 7 bases match TRBD1. Trimming removed 0 bases from V and 1 base from J; junction bases left unmatched: 6. The CDR3 totals 15 residues. CDR1 is SQVTM, CDR2 ANQGSEA, per germline. CDR3 nucleotides: TGCAGCGTTGAAGATCTGGGGACAGAGTCCTACGAGCAGTACTTC. This translates into CSVEDLGTESYEQYF.

With respect to this clonotype: This may stem from a read error, because a much larger clone lies one nucleotide away. The V gene is TRBV11-2, the J gene TRBJ1-2; D not resolved. This CDR3 has 16 amino acids. Trimming cost V 0 bases and J 4 bases, with 15 bases left between them. CDR1 SGHAT and CDR2 FQNNGV come from the germline V gene. In DNA form, the CDR3 reads TGTGCCAGCAGCTTAGAGCAGTTTGCCCACGCCTATGGCTACACCTTC. Residues: CASSLEQFAHAYGYTF.

The chain is built from TRBV10-2 and TRBJ2-7; 13 bases align to TRBD2. V was pared by 8 bases and J by 4 bases, with 2 bases of the junction left unmatched. CDR1 is WSHSY, CDR2 SAAADI, per germline. The CDR3 covers 13 residues. The CDR3 bases are TGCGCCAGCGGGACTAGCGGGATTTACGAGCAGTACTTC. Its protein is CASGTSGIYEQYF.

The chain has TRBV25-1 and TRBJ1-2; perhaps TRBD1 as D (5 bases). Germline V gene lookup returns CDR1 MGHDK and CDR2 SYGVNS. The CDR3 extends over 13 amino acids. Trimming pared 4 bases from V and 5 bases from J, leaving 11 bases between. This CDR3 reads CASSGQAGYGYTF. The CDR3 DNA reads TGTGCCAGCAGTGGGCAGGCAGGGTATGGCTACACCTTC.

There are many counts of this clonotype. This chain connects TRBV14 to TRBJ2-7; weak D call: TRBD1 (5 bases). Germline V gene sequence: CDR1 SGHDN, CDR2 FVKESK. CDR3 length: 14 amino acids. With 1 base removed from V and 5 bases from J, the gap between germline ends came to 12 bases. CDR3 loop: CASSQVQGFHEQYF. Written as DNA, the CDR3 is TGTGCCAGCAGCCAAGTTCAGGGTTTCCACGAGCAGTACTTC.

Note on this clonotype: Possible read error: a much larger clone is one base away. The gene calls are TRBV27 and TRBJ1-2; D remains unclear. V dropped 0 bases and J dropped 5 bases, with 13 bases sitting between them. Germline lookup yields CDR1 MNHEY and CDR2 SMNVEV (reference sequence). The CDR3 extends over 15 amino acids. CDR3 residues: CASSLSTPGRYGYTF. The CDR3 nucleotides read TGTGCCAGCAGTTTATCTACCCCGGGAAGGTATGGCTACACCTTC.

V and J are TRBV19 and TRBJ2-7; D ambiguous. Trimming removed 6 bases from V and 0 bases from J, with 15 bases in between. Germline V gene sequence: CDR1 LNHDA, CDR2 SQIVND (reference sequence). The CDR3 runs to 15 residues. The CDR3 protein is CASSFTAKGSYEQYF. The CDR3, as DNA: TGTGCCAGTAGCTTTACAGCCAAGGGCTCCTACGAGCAGTACTTC. Combining the CDR3 with reference TRBV19 and TRBJ2-7 gives the whole variable domain DGGITQSPKYLFRKEGQNVTLSCEQNLNHDAMYWYRQDPGQGLRLIYYSQIVNDFQKGDIAEGYSVSREKKESFPLTVTSAQKNPTAFYLCASSFTAKGSYEQYFGPGTRLTVT.

This clonotype is labeled as medium-sized (0.01 to 0.1%). This chain links TRBV30 with TRBJ1-2, with D maybe TRBD1 (5 bases). The CDR3 covers 15 residues. The V gene's germline CDR1 is GTSNPN and CDR2 SVGIG (reference sequence). The germline V and J ends were trimmed by 3 bases and 6 bases, with 20 bases remaining between them. The CDR3 bases are TGTGCCTGGAGGGCAAATGGACACGATGGGGATGGCTACACCTTC. Translation gives CAWRANGHDGDGYTF.

This clonotype was found many times. The chain recombines TRBV9 with TRBJ2-1; TRBD2 matches at 14 bases. This CDR3 has 19 amino acids. Germline V CDR1 and CDR2: SGDLS, YYNGEE. J lost 8 bases, V lost 3 bases, and 16 bases had no gene match. The CDR3 loop reads CASSEGLAGVTNTGDEQFF. Written as DNA, the CDR3 is TGTGCCAGCAGCGAGGGACTAGCGGGGGTGACGAACACTGGCGATGAGCAGTTCTTC.

CDR3 sequence (DNA): TGCGCCAGCAGCATGAGGGGGACGAACACCGGGGAGCTGTTTTTT. Translated, it gives CASSMRGTNTGELFF. The rearrangement joins TRBV5-1 to TRBJ2-2, with a weak D call TRBD1 (6 bases). This CDR3 comprises 15 residues. The V gene lost 4 bases and the J gene lost 0 bases, with 10 bases spanning the gap. Germline lookup yields CDR1 SGHRS and CDR2 YFSETQ.

This clonotype was seen ten or more times. This chain joins TRBV15 and TRBJ2-2; D uncertain. Trimming removed 4 bases from V and 0 bases from J, with 9 bases in between. Germline CDR1 LNHNV, CDR2 YYDKDF (reference sequence). CDR3 length equals 15 residues. CDR3 in DNA: TGTGCCACCAGCATTGGGCTAGCGAACACCGGGGAGCTGTTTTTT. This gives the protein CATSIGLANTGELFF.

The chain recombines TRBV6-2 or TRBV6-3 with TRBJ1-1; D is unclear. The V end was cut by 8 bases, the J end by 0 bases, with 10 bases between. CDR3 length: 13 amino acids. Germline loops: CDR1 MNHEY, CDR2 SVGEGT. CDR3 bases: TGTGCCAGCGCCGAGACACTGAACACTGAAGCTTTCTTT. Amino acid sequence: CASAETLNTEAFF.

Turning to this clonotype: Being one base from a much bigger clone, this may be a read error. The chain has TRBV4-3 and TRBJ2-3; the D is unclear. The DNA end is a closer match to TRBJ1-5, so the J assignment may be wrong. This CDR3 contains 16 residues. The germline gives CDR1 LGHNA, CDR2 YSLEER. The CDR3 is CASSQDREGEADTQHF. DNA of the CDR3: TGCGCCAGCAGCCAAGATCGGGAAGGAGAAGCAGATACGCAGCATTTT.

This clonotype was picked up many times. This chain uses TRBV20-1 with TRBJ2-3, with D possibly matching TRBD1 (5 bases). Trimming removed 0 bases at V and 3 bases at J, with 13 bases between. Looked up from germline, CDR1 is DFQATT and CDR2 is SNEGSKA (reference sequence). This CDR3 has 15 amino acids. CDR3 protein: CSARDLWGQTDTQYF. The CDR3 DNA sequence: TGCAGTGCTAGAGATCTGTGGGGCCAAACAGATACGCAGTATTTT.

This clonotype was detected a few times. This may stem from a read error, because a much larger clone lies one nucleotide away. The conserved phenylalanine or tryptophan is not found at the CDR3 terminus, so this likely reflects a read error. The chain links TRBV19 to TRBJ1-3; TRBD1 matches at 8 bases. Per germline, CDR1 LNHDA and CDR2 SQIVND (reference sequence). CDR3 length: 17 residues. V dropped 5 bases and J dropped 1; count of bases not matched to a gene: 10. The CDR3 DNA reads as TGTGCCAGTAGTCTCTTCGCAACAGGGGGATCTGGAAACACCATATATCTT. Translated: CASSLFATGGSGNTIYL.